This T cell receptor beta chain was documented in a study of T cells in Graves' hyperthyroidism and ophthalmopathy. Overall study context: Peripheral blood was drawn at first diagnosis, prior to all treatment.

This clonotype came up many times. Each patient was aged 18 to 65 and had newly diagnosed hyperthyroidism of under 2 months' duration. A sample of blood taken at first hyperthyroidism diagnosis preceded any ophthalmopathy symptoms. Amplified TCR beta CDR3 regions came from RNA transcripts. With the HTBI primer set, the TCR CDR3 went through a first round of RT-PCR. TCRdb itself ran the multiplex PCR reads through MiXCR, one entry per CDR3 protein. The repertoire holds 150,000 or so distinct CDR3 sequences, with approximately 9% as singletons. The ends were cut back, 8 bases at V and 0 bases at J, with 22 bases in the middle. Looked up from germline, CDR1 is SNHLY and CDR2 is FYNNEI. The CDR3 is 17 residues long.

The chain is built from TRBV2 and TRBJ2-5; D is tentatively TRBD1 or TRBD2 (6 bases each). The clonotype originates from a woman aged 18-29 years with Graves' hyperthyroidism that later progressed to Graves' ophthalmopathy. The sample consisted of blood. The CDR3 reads CASAFPPRGEYQETQYF. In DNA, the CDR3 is TGTGCCAGCGCCTTCCCTCCGAGGGGGGAGTACCAAGAGACCCAGTACTTC. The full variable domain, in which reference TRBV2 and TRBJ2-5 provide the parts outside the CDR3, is EPEVTQTPSHQVTQMGQEVILRCVPISNHLYFYWYRQILGQKVEFLVSFYNNEISEKSEIFDDQFSVERPDGSNFTLKIRSTKLEDSAMYFCASAFPPRGEYQETQYFGPGTRLLVL.